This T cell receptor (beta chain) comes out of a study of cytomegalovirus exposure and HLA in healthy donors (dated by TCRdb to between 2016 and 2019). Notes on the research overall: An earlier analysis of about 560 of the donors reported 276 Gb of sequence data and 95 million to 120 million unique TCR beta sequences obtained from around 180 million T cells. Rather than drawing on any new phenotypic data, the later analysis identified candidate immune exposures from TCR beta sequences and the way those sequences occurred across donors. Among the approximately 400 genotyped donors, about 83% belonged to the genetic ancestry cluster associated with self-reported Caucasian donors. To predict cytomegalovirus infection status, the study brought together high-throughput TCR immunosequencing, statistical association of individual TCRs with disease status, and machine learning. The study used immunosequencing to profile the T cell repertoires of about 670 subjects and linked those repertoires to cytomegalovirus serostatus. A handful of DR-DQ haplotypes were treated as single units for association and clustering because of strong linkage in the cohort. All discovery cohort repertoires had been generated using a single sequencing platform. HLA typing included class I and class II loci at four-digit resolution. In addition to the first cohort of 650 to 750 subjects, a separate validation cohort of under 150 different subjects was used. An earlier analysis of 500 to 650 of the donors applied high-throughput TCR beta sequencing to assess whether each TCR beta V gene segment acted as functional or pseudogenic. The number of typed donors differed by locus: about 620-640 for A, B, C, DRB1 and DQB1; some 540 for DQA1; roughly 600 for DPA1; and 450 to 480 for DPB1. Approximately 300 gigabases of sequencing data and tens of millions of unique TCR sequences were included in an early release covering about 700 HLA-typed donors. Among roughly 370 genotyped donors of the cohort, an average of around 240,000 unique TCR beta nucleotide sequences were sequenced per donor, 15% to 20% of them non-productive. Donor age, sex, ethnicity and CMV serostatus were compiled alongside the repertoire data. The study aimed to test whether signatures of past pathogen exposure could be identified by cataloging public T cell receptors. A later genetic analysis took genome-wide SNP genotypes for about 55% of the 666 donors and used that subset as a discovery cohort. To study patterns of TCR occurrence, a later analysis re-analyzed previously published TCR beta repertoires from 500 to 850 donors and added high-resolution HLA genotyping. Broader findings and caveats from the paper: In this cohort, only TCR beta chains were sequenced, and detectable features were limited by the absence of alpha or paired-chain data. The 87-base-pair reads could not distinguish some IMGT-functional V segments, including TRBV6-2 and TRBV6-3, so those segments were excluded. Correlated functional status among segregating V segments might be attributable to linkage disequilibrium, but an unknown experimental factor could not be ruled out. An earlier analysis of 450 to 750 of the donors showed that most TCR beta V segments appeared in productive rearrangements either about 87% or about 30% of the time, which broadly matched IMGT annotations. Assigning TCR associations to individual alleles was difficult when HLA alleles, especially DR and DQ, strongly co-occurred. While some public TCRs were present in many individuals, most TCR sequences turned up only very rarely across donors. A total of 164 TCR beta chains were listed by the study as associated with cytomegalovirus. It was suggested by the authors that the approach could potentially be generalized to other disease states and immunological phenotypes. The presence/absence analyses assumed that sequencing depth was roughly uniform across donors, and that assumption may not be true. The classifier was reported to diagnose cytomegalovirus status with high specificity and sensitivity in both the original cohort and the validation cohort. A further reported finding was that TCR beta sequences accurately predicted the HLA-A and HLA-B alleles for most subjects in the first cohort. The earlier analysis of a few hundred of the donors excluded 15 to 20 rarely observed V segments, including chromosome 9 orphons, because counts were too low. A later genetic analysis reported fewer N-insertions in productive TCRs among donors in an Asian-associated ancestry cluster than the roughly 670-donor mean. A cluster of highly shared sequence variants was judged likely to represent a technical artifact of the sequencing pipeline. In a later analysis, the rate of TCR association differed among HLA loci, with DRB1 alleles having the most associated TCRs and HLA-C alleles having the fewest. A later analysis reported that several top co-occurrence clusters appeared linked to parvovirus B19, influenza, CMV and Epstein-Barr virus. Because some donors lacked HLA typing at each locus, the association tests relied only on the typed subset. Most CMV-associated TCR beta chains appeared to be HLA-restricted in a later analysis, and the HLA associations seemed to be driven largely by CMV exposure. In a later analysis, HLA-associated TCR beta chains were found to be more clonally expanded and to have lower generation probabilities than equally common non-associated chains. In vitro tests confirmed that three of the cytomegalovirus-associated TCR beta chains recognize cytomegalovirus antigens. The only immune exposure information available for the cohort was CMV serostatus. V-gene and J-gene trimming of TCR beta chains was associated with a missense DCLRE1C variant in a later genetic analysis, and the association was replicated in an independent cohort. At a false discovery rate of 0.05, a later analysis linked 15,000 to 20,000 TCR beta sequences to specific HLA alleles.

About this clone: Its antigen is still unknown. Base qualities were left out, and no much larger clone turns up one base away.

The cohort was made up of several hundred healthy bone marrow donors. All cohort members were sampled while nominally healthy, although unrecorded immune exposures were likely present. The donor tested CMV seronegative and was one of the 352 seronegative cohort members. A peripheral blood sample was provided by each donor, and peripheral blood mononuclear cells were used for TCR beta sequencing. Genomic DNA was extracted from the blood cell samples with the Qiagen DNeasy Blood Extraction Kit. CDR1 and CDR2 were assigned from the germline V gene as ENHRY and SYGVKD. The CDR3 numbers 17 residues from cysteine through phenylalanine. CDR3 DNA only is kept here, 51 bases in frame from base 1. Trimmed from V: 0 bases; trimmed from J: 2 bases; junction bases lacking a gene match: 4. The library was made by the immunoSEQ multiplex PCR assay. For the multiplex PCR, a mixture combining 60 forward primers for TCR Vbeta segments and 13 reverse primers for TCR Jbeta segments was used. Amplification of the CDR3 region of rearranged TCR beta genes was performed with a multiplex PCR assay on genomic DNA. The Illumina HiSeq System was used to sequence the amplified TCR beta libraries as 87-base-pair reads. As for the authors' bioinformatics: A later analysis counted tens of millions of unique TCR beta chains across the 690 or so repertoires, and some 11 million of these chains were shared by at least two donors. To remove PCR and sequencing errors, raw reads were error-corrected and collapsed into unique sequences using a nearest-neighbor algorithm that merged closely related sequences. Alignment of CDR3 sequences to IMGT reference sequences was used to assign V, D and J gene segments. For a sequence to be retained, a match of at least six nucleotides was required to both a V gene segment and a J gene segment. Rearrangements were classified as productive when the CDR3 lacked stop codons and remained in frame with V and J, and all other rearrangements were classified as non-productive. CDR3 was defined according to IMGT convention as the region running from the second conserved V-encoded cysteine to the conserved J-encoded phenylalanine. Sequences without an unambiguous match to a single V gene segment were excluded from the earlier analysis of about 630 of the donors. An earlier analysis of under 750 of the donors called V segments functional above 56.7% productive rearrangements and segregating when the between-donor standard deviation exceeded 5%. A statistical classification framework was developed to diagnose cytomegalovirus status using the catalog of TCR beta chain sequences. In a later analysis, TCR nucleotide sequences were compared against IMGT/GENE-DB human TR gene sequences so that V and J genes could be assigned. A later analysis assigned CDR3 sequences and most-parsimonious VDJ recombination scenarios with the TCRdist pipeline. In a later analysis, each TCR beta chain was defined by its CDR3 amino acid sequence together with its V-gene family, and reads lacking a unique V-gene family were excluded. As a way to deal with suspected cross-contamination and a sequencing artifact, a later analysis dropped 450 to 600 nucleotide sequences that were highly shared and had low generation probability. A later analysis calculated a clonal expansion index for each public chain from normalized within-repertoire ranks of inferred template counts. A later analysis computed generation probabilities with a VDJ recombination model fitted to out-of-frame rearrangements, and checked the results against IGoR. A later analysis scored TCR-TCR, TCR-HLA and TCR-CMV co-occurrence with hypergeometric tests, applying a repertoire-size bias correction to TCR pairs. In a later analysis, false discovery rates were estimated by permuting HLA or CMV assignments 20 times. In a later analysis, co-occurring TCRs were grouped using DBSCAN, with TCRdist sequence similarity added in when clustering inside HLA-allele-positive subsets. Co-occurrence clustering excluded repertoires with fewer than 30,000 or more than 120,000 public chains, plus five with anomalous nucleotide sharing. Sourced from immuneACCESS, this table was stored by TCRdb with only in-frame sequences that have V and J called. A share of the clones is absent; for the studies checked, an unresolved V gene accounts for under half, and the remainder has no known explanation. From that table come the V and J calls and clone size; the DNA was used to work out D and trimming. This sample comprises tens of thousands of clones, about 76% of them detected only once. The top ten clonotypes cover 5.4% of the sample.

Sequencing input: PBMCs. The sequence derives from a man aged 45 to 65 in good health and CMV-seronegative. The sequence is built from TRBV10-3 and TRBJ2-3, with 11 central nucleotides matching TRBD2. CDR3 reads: CAISESTSGENTDTQYF. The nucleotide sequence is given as TGTGCCATCAGTGAGTCGACTAGCGGGGAGAACACAGATACGCAGTATTTT.